This entry is about one T cell receptor (beta chain). What it binds is unknown. Each CDR3 protein gets one entry in TCRdb, which reprocessed the 5' RACE reads and gives no DNA. This sample's clone table lists a few hundred thousand distinct CDR3 sequences. This entry comes from a study of monozygotic twins with inflammatory bowel disease. Notes on the study in general: The inverse Simpson measure of TCRbeta diversity was lower in IBD patients than in healthy co-twins.

From germline, CDR1 is LNHDA and CDR2 SQIVND (reference sequence). The CDR3 runs to 14 residues. Researchers collected roughly 2.3 ml of blood per donor. The chain carries TRBV19 and TRBJ1-6; as DNA is missing, the TRBD1 call by TCRdb cannot be tested. The sequencing sample was made of blood. The receptor was isolated from a human donor with ulcerative colitis or Crohn's disease, or a healthy co-twin of an affected twin (not recorded which). The CDR3 sequence is CASTYRGDNSPLHF.